The 13 T cell receptor beta chains listed next were all sequenced from one sample in a study of blood T cell repertoires in COVID-19. Only in-frame clones appear in the TCRdb table, and some are missing; sequencing was by immunoSEQ multiplex PCR. The sample yields around 250,000 clones, around 87% seen once. What was sequenced was peripheral blood. The source of these receptors is a woman between 65 and 79 years old with active or convalescent COVID-19.

The V call is TRBV9, the J call TRBJ2-3, with D perhaps TRBD2 (5 bases). V was pared by 0 bases and J by 5 bases, with 10 bases between. In germline, CDR1 is SGDLS, CDR2 YYNGEE. The CDR3 is 14 residues long. The CDR3 protein is CASSVAGNKDTQYF. The CDR3 DNA reads as TGTGCCAGCAGCGTAGCCGGGAATAAAGATACGCAGTATTTT.

The V and J genes are TRBV2 and TRBJ1-1; tentatively, D is TRBD1 (5 bases). The CDR3 has 14 residues. Germline V gene lookup returns CDR1 SNHLY and CDR2 FYNNEI. Trimming took 5 bases from V and 5 from J, leaving 15 bases between them. Written as DNA, the CDR3 is TGTGCCAGCAGTAAGACAGCGCTGGGGACTGAAGCTTTCTTT. Translated: CASSKTALGTEAFF.

The rearrangement links TRBV5-1 to TRBJ2-5; D is perhaps TRBD1 (6 bases). Trimming pared 3 bases from V and 1 base from J, leaving 13 bases between. CDR1 SGHRS and CDR2 YFSETQ come from the germline V gene. The CDR3 totals 15 residues. The CDR3 DNA reads as TGCGCCAGCAGCTCGAGGATGACAGGCCAAGAGACCCAGTACTTC. Residues: CASSSRMTGQETQYF.

The chain combines TRBV19 with TRBJ1-5; 7 bases line up with TRBD1. The CDR3 consists of 17 residues. Germline CDR1 reads LNHDA; CDR2 reads SQIVND (reference sequence). V shed 3 bases and J 3 bases; nucleotides not matched to a gene: 11. The CDR3 loop reads CASSIGRGQGPNQPQHF. The DNA for the CDR3 is TGTGCCAGTAGTATTGGTAGGGGGCAAGGGCCCAATCAGCCCCAGCATTTT.

The chain is built from TRBV5-5 and TRBJ2-3, with 8 bases matching TRBD1. V lost 2 bases and J lost 6; bases outside the gene matches: 5. There are 14 residues in the CDR3. Germline V gene sequence: CDR1 SGHKS, CDR2 YYEKEE (reference sequence). The CDR3 here is CASSFPDRADTQYF. CDR3 DNA sequence: TGTGCCAGCAGCTTCCCGGACAGGGCGGATACGCAGTATTTT.

The chain recombines TRBV2 with TRBJ2-5; D is uncertain. CDR1 and CDR2 (germline): SNHLY, FYNNEI. V lost 5 bases to trimming and J lost 5 bases, with 9 bases between them. The CDR3 is made up of 12 amino acids. The CDR3 is CASSLSPETQYF. CDR3 in DNA: TGTGCCAGCAGTCTTTCCCCCGAGACCCAGTACTTC.

The J gene is TRBJ2-4, the V gene TRBV7-2; D call uncertain. Germline V gene lookup returns CDR1 SGHTA and CDR2 FQGNSA. This CDR3 has 13 residues. V lost 4 bases and J lost 8, with 12 bases in between. Here the CDR3 DNA reads TGTGCCAGCAGCTCTCCCCATCCAGACATTCAGTACTTC. Residues: CASSSPHPDIQYF.

This clone was seen only a few times. At the DNA level, this CDR3 is encoded by other sequences in the same sample as well. The chain uses TRBV5-1 and TRBJ1-1; a weak D match, TRBD1 (5 bases). CDR1 and CDR2 from the germline V gene are SGHRS and YFSETQ. CDR3 length equals 15 residues. V lost 0 bases and J lost 0, with 9 bases in between. The CDR3 DNA sequence: TGCGCCAGCAGCTTGGGACAGACCTTGAACACTGAAGCTTTCTTT. It specifies CASSLGQTLNTEAFF.

The chain uses TRBV19 and TRBJ1-3; D might be TRBD1 (5 bases). V was pared by 5 bases and J by 5 bases, with 13 bases between. The CDR3 has 14 residues. The germline gives CDR1 LNHDA, CDR2 SQIVND (reference sequence). Here the CDR3 DNA reads TGTGCCAGTAGTCCAGACAGAATACGAAACACCATATATTTT. Residues: CASSPDRIRNTIYF.

The J gene is TRBJ1-2, the V gene TRBV29-1; 10 bases line up with TRBD1. The V segment lost 2 bases and the J segment 5 bases; nucleotides outside the gene matches: 2. The V gene's germline CDR1 is SQVTM and CDR2 ANQGSEA. This CDR3 has 13 amino acids. Here the CDR3 DNA reads TGCAGCGTTGAAAGGGGACAGGGGTATGGCTACACCTTC. This codes for CSVERGQGYGYTF.

The CDR3 DNA follows: TGCGCCAGCAGCTTGGAGGGGTTTGATGGCTACACCTTC. Translation: CASSLEGFDGYTF. V usage is TRBV5-1 and J usage is TRBJ1-2, with D perhaps matching TRBD1 (5 bases). Germline CDR1 and CDR2: SGHRS and YFSETQ. The CDR3 extends over 13 amino acids. The V gene lost 0 bases and the J gene lost 6 bases, with 9 bases spanning the gap.

This chain links TRBV2 with TRBJ1-4, with D unclear. The CDR3 consists of 15 residues. Germline CDR1 is SNHLY and CDR2 is FYNNEI. V was shortened by 5 bases and J by 5 bases, with 15 bases between the two germline ends. In DNA, the CDR3 is TGTGCCAGCAGTATAGATGAGGTTCGAAATGAAAAACTGTTTTTT. Its protein is CASSIDEVRNEKLFF.

The chain has TRBV7-6 and TRBJ2-3; D gene ambiguous. The germline V gene encodes CDR1 SGHVS and CDR2 FNYEAQ. This CDR3 region has 15 residues. The germline V and J ends were trimmed by 2 bases and 4 bases, with 13 bases remaining between them. CDR3 bases: TGTGCCAGCAGCTTAAGAGATTCCAACGCAGATACGCAGTATTTT. Its translation: CASSLRDSNADTQYF. Together with reference TRBV7-6 and TRBJ2-3, the CDR3 gives the full variable domain: GAGVSQSPRYKVTKRGQDVALRCDPISGHVSLYWYRQALGQGPEFLTYFNYEAQQDKSGLPNDRFSAERPEGSISTLTIQRTEQRDSAMYRCASSLRDSNADTQYFGPGTRLTVL.